The 12 T cell receptor beta chains given below trace back to one sample, sequenced in a study of graft-versus-host responses after intestinal transplantation. What these receptors recognize is not known. TCRdb keeps only in-frame clones here, not all; method: immunoSEQ multiplex PCR. The table records 90,000 to 100,000 clones, 91% of them present only once. Sequencing was performed on unstimulated CD8+ T cells sorted from spleen or lymph node cells, taken before intestinal transplant. Every receptor here comes from a human donor who received an intestinal transplant.

J is TRBJ2-3 and V is TRBV7-2; D is perhaps TRBD2 (7 bases). This CDR3 has 19 residues. Germline V gene lookup returns CDR1 SGHTA and CDR2 FQGNSA. Deletions cut 5 bases from V and 4 bases from J, with 28 bases between. The CDR3, as DNA: TGTGCCAGCAGCCTACTGGTGGGGGGGCTGAGAGGGTCTGCAGATACGCAGTATTTT. It codes for CASSLLVGGLRGSADTQYF.

About this clone itself: An end of the junction does not agree with germline; a read error may underlie this. The rearrangement joins TRBV7-9 to TRBJ2-7; D call uncertain. There are 12 residues in the CDR3. Germline V CDR1 and CDR2: SEHNR, FQNEAQ (reference sequence). The CDR3 DNA follows: TGTGCCAGCAGCTTAAGCTCCTACGGGCAGTACTTC. It codes for CASSLSSYGQYF.

This chain joins TRBV9 and TRBJ2-6; TRBD2 matches at 7 bases. Unmatched junction bases numbered 7, after V lost 4 bases and J lost 3 bases. This CDR3 is built from 16 residues. Looked up from germline, CDR1 is SGDLS and CDR2 is YYNGEE. In DNA, the CDR3 is TGTGCCAGCAGCCACGCGGGAGAGGATGGGGCCAACGTCCTGACTTTC. This translates into CASSHAGEDGANVLTF.

J is TRBJ1-2 and V is TRBV5-1; TRBD1 agrees at 7 bases. The CDR3 contains 15 residues. The trim removed 4 bases at V and 5 bases at J, leaving 11 bases unmatched. The germline V gene encodes CDR1 SGHRS and CDR2 YFSETQ. CDR3 amino acids: CASSPGQLERYGYTF. CDR3 in DNA: TGCGCCAGCAGCCCGGGACAGCTGGAGAGATATGGCTACACCTTC.

The chain recombines TRBV4-2 with TRBJ2-2, with 8 positions matching TRBD1. This CDR3 has 16 amino acids. V lost 0 bases, J lost 4 bases, and 4 bases stayed unmatched. From germline, CDR1 is LGHNA and CDR2 YNFKEQ. The CDR3 DNA reads TGTGCCAGCAGCCAAGATGAGGACAGGGTCACCGGGGAGCTGTTTTTT. Residues: CASSQDEDRVTGELFF.

The chain combines TRBV7-9 with TRBJ2-7; TRBD2 matches at 13 bases. The germline gives CDR1 SEHNR, CDR2 FQNEAQ (reference sequence). The trim removed 5 bases at V and 3 bases at J, leaving 4 bases unmatched. This CDR3 has 15 residues. The CDR3 coding sequence is TGTGCCAGCAGCCTCGGGACTAGCGGGAACTACGAGCAGTACTTC. Translation gives CASSLGTSGNYEQYF.

The chain combines TRBV4-1 with TRBJ2-7, with TRBD1 identical over 7 bases. Germline V gives CDR1 MGHRA, CDR2 YSYEKL. There are 14 residues in the CDR3. The V and J ends lost 0 bases and 4 bases, in that order; junction bases with no gene match: 3. The CDR3 DNA follows: TGCGCCAGCAGCCAAGAAGGGGGCAGGTACGAGCAGTACTTC. It is translated as CASSQEGGRYEQYF.

The chain recombines TRBV6-1 with TRBJ1-1; 8 nucleotides agree with TRBD1. V lost 2 bases to trimming and J lost 5 bases; unmatched junction nucleotides: 7. The CDR3 consists of 15 residues. The germline gives CDR1 MNHNS, CDR2 SASEGT. The CDR3 DNA is TGTGCCAGCAGTGAATTTTGGACAGGGACAACTGAAGCTTTCTTT. Translating gives CASSEFWTGTTEAFF.

In its sample, this clone was seen once. V is TRBV7-9 and J is TRBJ1-1, with 7 bases fitting TRBD1. Germline V gene lookup returns CDR1 SEHNR and CDR2 FQNEAQ (reference sequence). V shed 2 bases and J 1 base; nucleotides not matched to a gene: 4. This CDR3 is built from 15 residues. The DNA of the CDR3 is TGTGCCAGCAGCTTATCGACAGGGACGAACACTGAAGCTTTCTTT. As protein: CASSLSTGTNTEAFF.

The CDR3, as DNA: TGTGCCAGCAGCTTAGGGAAAGGGGGTTACGAGCAGTACTTC. Its protein is CASSLGKGGYEQYF. The chain has TRBV5-4 and TRBJ2-7; D is perhaps TRBD1 (6 bases). Trimming removed 2 bases at V and 4 bases at J, with 13 bases between. The CDR3 contains 14 residues. Germline CDR1 SGHNT, CDR2 YYREEE (reference sequence).

With regard to this clone: Other nucleotide sequences from this sample produce the same CDR3. The chain recombines TRBV7-9 with TRBJ2-7; D may be TRBD2 (6 bases). The V and J ends lost 1 base and 3 bases respectively, with 13 bases between them. The CDR3 runs 15 residues. The V gene's germline CDR1 is SEHNR and CDR2 FQNEAQ (reference sequence). The CDR3 DNA is TGTGCCAGCAGCTTAGAGACCAGCGGGTTCTACGAGCAGTACTTC. Translating gives CASSLETSGFYEQYF.

The rearrangement links TRBV19 to TRBJ1-5; 9 bases are shared with TRBD1. Germline CDR1 LNHDA, CDR2 SQIVND (reference sequence). The CDR3 has 16 amino acids. The trim removed 5 bases at V and 7 bases at J, leaving 12 bases unmatched. Here the CDR3 reads CASSPGRGQGDQPQHF. For the CDR3, the DNA is TGTGCCAGTAGTCCGGGCCGGGGACAGGGAGACCAGCCCCAGCATTTT.